The following is a T cell receptor beta chain sequence with its context. MiXCR was run by TCRdb on the RT-PCR reads, yielding one entry per CDR3 protein. The table lists about 680,000 distinct CDR3 sequences, 12% to 15% of them singletons. The germline V and J ends were trimmed by 1 base and 10 bases, with 13 bases remaining between them. Germline values: CDR1 SGHTA, CDR2 FQGNSA. CDR3 length: 13 residues. This sequence joins TRBV7-2 and TRBJ1-1; unclear D gene. The sequence derives from a female donor in good health, serving as a healthy control. Source material: memory CD4+ T cells from blood. This chain's CDR3 is CASSLGEAGGAFF. The CDR3, as DNA: TGTGCCAGCAGCTTAGGGGAGGCCGGAGGAGCTTTCTTT.